This TCR beta chain was recorded in a study of CD8+ T cells in alopecia areata. Study-level results: Sequencing of scalp samples also includes resident alphabeta T cells from normal skin. Lesional scalp, especially alopecia totalis/universalis, showed higher clonality than normal scalp.

About this clone: Antigen: not known.

The sequencing template was cDNA reverse transcribed from extracted RNA. Here immunoSEQ multiplex PCR was the method, and the copy in TCRdb shows in-frame clones only, minus some. The sample includes some 110,000 clones, more than 30% seen only once; the top ten take 3% to 3.5%. V was cut by 1 base and J by 9 bases, with 14 bases left in between. Germline V CDR1 and CDR2: SGHRS, YFSETQ. CDR3 length: 15 residues. Collection of lesional scalp punch biopsies and peripheral blood was performed in alopecia areata patients. CD4+ and CD8+ T cells were sorted from PBMCs. The rearrangement links TRBV5-1 to TRBJ1-6, with a possible D match to TRBD1 (6 bases). Sequencing input: CD4+ T cells sorted from blood. This sequence was found in a human donor with alopecia areata. The CDR3 DNA reads as TGCGCCAGCAGCTTGACCGGAACAGGGTCTTCACCCCTCCACTTT. The encoded protein is CASSLTGTGSSPLHF.